One sample yielded the 10 T cell receptor beta chains listed below, sequenced in a study of blood T cell repertoires in COVID-19. This table comes from immunoSEQ multiplex PCR, and its TCRdb copy is limited to in-frame clones, with some not included. The sample includes more than 100,000 clones, approximately 88% seen only once; the top ten take 12%. Material: peripheral blood. Receptors were obtained from a woman aged 30 to 39 who had recovered from COVID-19.

The chain couples TRBV3-1 (or the pseudogene TRBV3-2) to TRBJ2-2; weak D call: TRBD2 (5 bases). Germline V gives CDR1 LGHDT, CDR2 YNNKEL (reference sequence). V was trimmed by 3 bases and J by 5 bases, leaving 19 bases between them. CDR3 length equals 17 residues. The CDR3 loop is CASSHSSLARMTGELFF. The DNA of the CDR3 is TGTGCCAGCAGCCACTCCTCTCTAGCCCGGATGACCGGGGAGCTGTTTTTT.

V usage is TRBV5-4 and J usage is TRBJ2-2; perhaps TRBD1 as D (6 bases). Germline values: CDR1 SGHNT, CDR2 YYREEE (reference sequence). Trimming took 4 bases from V and 4 from J, leaving 17 bases between them. The CDR3 extends over 16 amino acids. The CDR3 nucleotides are TGTGCCAGCAGCCATTCCCCAGGGGCGGCCACCGGGGAGCTGTTTTTT. Translated: CASSHSPGAATGELFF.

V is TRBV5-1 and J is TRBJ1-3, with TRBD1 as a possible D gene (6 bases). CDR1 is SGHRS, CDR2 YFSETQ, per germline. Trimming removed 6 bases at V and 4 bases at J, with 17 bases between. This CDR3 comprises 15 residues. This CDR3 reads CASIGTQGSGNTIYF. The CDR3 nucleotides are TGCGCCAGCATTGGTACCCAGGGGTCGGGAAACACCATATATTTT.

The rearrangement joins TRBV5-1 to TRBJ1-5, with D possibly being TRBD1 (5 bases). The CDR3 extends over 14 amino acids. Germline loops: CDR1 SGHRS, CDR2 YFSETQ. The V and J ends lost 5 bases and 3 bases respectively, with 12 bases between them. The CDR3 here is CASSPTGNNQPQHF. The CDR3 DNA reads as TGCGCCAGCAGTCCTACAGGAAACAATCAGCCCCAGCATTTT.

The chain employs TRBV9 and TRBJ2-3; a weak D match, TRBD1 (5 bases). This CDR3 comprises 15 residues. Deletions cut 0 bases from V and 6 bases from J, with 14 bases between. Per the germline V gene, CDR1 is SGDLS and CDR2 is YYNGEE. Here the CDR3 reads CASSVAEPSGDTQYF. As DNA, the CDR3 is TGTGCCAGCAGCGTAGCTGAGCCCTCAGGGGATACGCAGTATTTT.

This chain joins TRBV7-9 and TRBJ2-6, with 8 bases fitting TRBD1. CDR3 length: 16 amino acids. The V and J ends lost 5 bases and 2 bases, in that order; junction bases with no gene match: 5. Looked up from germline, CDR1 is SEHNR and CDR2 is FQNEAQ (reference sequence). The CDR3 loop is CASSPRGPAGANVLTF. The DNA for the CDR3 is TGTGCCAGCAGCCCCAGGGGGCCGGCTGGGGCCAACGTCCTGACTTTC.

The gene calls are TRBV19 and TRBJ1-5, with D possibly TRBD1 on 5 matching bases. The CDR3 contains 17 residues. Trimming removed 2 bases from V and 0 bases from J, with 14 bases in between. Germline CDR1 and CDR2: LNHDA and SQIVND (reference sequence). The CDR3 coding sequence is TGTGCCAGTAGTATACTTCCCGGCAGGGTTAGCAATCAGCCCCAGCATTTT. Translated, it gives CASSILPGRVSNQPQHF.

This chain joins TRBV6-2 or TRBV6-3 and TRBJ2-5; TRBD2 matches at 11 bases. This CDR3 is 16 amino acids long. Germline CDR1 is MNHEY and CDR2 is SVGEGT. Trimming at V came to 6 bases and at J to 1 base, leaving 7 bases not matched to a gene. The CDR3 DNA sequence: TGTGCCAGCAGCGGGAGACTAGCGGGATTCCAAGAGACCCAGTACTTC. This codes for CASSGRLAGFQETQYF.

V usage is TRBV5-1 and J usage is TRBJ1-3; a weak D match, TRBD1 (5 bases). Germline V gives CDR1 SGHRS, CDR2 YFSETQ. This CDR3 region has 15 residues. Trimming pared 2 bases from V and 2 bases from J, leaving 11 bases between. The CDR3 spells CASSFQGSAGNTIYF. CDR3 nucleotide sequence: TGCGCCAGCAGCTTTCAGGGATCCGCTGGAAACACCATATATTTT.

V and J are TRBV12-5 and TRBJ2-3, with 8 bases matching TRBD2. V was pared by 2 bases and J by 5 bases, with 6 bases of the junction left unmatched. This CDR3 contains 15 residues. From germline, CDR1 is LGHNT and CDR2 FRNRAP. The CDR3 here is CASGLRAGGGDTQYF. The CDR3 DNA is TGTGCTAGTGGTTTGAGGGCGGGAGGCGGAGATACGCAGTATTTT.